The sequence of this T cell receptor (beta chain) was determined in a study of T-cell reconstitution after alpha-beta-depleted transplantation in children. Study results and limitations: Surviving thymic progenitors and recipient T cells were the source of high TCRbeta diversity at day 60 in some patients.

This clonotype was found many times. Its target is not known. CDR3 length equals 14 residues. CDR1 is MDHEN, CDR2 SYDVKM, per germline. V dropped 4 bases and J dropped 8; count of bases not matched to a gene: 6. This sample's TCRbeta library carried unique molecular identifier barcodes. One entry per CDR3 protein results from TCRdb running MiXCR on the PCR reads. The repertoire holds approximately 500,000 distinct CDR3 sequences, with over 9.5% as singletons. This sequence originates from a child younger than 10 with inherited bone marrow failure, due to receive a stem cell transplant. The chain couples TRBV28 to TRBJ1-4; 8 bases map to TRBD1. The sequences come from PBMCs, collected before TCRalphabeta/CD19-depleted stem cell transplant. CDR3 sequence: CASSYGDRPEKLFF. The CDR3 DNA is TGTGCCAGCAGTTATGGGGACAGGCCCGAAAAACTGTTTTTT.